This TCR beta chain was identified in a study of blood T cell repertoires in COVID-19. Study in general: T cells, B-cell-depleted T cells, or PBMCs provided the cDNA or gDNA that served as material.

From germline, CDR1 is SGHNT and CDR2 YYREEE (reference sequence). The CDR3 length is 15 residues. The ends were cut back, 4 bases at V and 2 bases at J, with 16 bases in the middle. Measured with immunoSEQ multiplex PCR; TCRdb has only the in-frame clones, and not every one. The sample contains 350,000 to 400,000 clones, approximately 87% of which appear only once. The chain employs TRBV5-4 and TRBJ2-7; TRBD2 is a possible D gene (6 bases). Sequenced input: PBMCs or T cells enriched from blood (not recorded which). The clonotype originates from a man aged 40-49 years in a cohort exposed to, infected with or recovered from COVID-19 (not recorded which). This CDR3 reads CASSPGKRAPYEQYF. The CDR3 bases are TGTGCCAGCAGCCCCGGCAAGCGGGCCCCCTACGAGCAGTACTTC.